This TCR beta chain was profiled in a study of blood T cell repertoires in COVID-19. As for the study in general: The origin of the acute and convalescent COVID-19 samples was the United States, Italy and Spain.

V was clipped by 4 bases and J by 4 bases, with 5 bases between them. The germline CDR1 and CDR2 sequences are LNHDA and SQIVND (reference sequence). The CDR3 totals 12 residues. In the authors' workflow: By means of reference gene primer amplification, nucleated cell counts were estimated. Some clones are missing from TCRdb's copy, which holds only in-frame ones; the method was immunoSEQ multiplex PCR. D and trimming come from the DNA, and the V and J calls and clone size come from that table. The data contain approximately 190,000 clones, 82% of them singletons. Individuals drawn from approximately 26 US areas were about 18 to 95 years old.

The clonotype originates from a woman between 55 and 75 years old with acute COVID-19. The gene calls are TRBV19 and TRBJ2-1; no definite D call. Sequencing was performed on PBMCs or T cells enriched from blood (not recorded which). The DNA of the CDR3 is TGTGCCAGTAGTAAAACATACAATGAGCAGTTCTTC. Translating gives CASSKTYNEQFF. Based on the CDR3 plus reference TRBV19 and TRBJ2-1, the full variable domain is DGGITQSPKYLFRKEGQNVTLSCEQNLNHDAMYWYRQDPGQGLRLIYYSQIVNDFQKGDIAEGYSVSREKKESFPLTVTSAQKNPTAFYLCASSKTYNEQFFGPGTRLTVL.